This T cell receptor (beta chain) was found in a study of T cells in localized non-small cell lung cancer. Study-wide results and limits: Overall survival was longer when the density of T cells in the blood was higher. Adjacent uninvolved lung tissue had the highest T cell clonality, exceeding tumor. Analysis by sequencing included only one tumor region, so heterogeneity remains possible. Within adjacent lung there appeared a median around 57 of the top 100 tumor clones.

As concerns this clone: Its antigen is currently unknown.

This CDR3 is built from 19 residues. Germline CDR1 reads ENHRY; CDR2 reads SYGVKD. V was pared by 6 bases and J by 1 base, with 25 bases between. Repertoires were generated with immunoSEQ multiplex PCR, while TCRdb's copy carries only in-frame clones and drops some. Of roughly 25,000 clones listed, about 90% are singletons. Here the sequenced sample was peripheral blood, taken before any cancer treatment. This sequence originates from a male donor at least 60 years old with stage I squamous cell lung carcinoma. The rearrangement links TRBV10-3 to TRBJ2-4; D is perhaps TRBD2 (6 bases). CDR3 sequence reads: CAISALRGRRGLAKNIQYF. CDR3 DNA: TGTGCCATCAGCGCCCTCCGCGGTCGGAGGGGTTTGGCCAAAAACATTCAGTACTTC.